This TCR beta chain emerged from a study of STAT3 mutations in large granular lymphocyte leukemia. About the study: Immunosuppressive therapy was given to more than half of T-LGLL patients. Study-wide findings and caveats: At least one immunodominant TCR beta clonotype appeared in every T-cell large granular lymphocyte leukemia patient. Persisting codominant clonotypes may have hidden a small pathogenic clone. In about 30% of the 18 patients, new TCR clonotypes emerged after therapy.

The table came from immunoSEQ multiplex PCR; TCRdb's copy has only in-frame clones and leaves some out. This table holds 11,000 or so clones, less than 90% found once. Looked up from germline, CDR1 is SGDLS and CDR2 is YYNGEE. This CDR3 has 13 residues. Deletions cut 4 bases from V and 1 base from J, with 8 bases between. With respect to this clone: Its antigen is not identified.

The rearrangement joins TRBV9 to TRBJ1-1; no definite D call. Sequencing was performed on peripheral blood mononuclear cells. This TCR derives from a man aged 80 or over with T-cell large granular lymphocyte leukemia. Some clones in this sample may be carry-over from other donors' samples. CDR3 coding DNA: TGTGCCAGCAGCAGTGCCCCGAACACTGAAGCTTTCTTT. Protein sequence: CASSSAPNTEAFF. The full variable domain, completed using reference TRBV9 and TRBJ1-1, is DSGVTQTPKHLITATGQRVTLRCSPRSGDLSVYWYQQSLDQGLQFLIQYYNGEERAKGNILERFSAQQFPDLHSELNLSSLELGDSALYFCASSSAPNTEAFFGQGTRLTVV.